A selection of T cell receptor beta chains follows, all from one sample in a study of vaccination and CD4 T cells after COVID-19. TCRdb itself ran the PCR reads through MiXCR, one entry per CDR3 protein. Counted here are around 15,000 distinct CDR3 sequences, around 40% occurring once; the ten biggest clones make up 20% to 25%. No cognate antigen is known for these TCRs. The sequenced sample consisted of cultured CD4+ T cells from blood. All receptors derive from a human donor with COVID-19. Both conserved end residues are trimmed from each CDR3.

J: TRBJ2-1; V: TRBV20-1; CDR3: SAVGRSWGEQF
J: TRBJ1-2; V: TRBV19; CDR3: ASRMGLTAPNYGYT
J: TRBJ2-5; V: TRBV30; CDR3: AWSDGALETQY
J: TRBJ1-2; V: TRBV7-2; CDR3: ASSSDRGRGAGYT
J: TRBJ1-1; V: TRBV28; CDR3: ASRLQGATEAF
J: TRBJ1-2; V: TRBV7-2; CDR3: ASSLGGQYGYT
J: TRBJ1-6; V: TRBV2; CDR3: ASSESPGNNSPLH
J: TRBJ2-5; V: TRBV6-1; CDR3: ASQTRETQY
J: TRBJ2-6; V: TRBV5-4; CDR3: ASSTARHSGANVLT
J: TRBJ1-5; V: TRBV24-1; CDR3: ATSSDSNQPQH
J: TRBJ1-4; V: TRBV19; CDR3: ASSITGGNEKLF
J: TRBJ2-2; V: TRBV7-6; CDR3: ASSLVSPGPLVFGELF
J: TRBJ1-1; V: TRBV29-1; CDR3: SVERTGVNTEAF
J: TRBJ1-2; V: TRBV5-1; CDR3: ASSQTAGADGYT
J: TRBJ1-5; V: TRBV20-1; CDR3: SARGRDNQPQH
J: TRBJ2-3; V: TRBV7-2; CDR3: ASSLVPDTQY